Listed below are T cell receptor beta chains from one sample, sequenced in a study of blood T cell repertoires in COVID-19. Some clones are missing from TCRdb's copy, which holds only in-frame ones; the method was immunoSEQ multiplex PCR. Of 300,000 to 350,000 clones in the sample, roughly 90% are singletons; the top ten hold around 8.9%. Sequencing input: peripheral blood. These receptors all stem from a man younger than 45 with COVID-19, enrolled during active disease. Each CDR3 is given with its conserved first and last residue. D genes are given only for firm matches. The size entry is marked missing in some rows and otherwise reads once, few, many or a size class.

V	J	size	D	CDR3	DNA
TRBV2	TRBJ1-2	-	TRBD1	CASGGQGLYGYTF	TGTGCCAGCGGAGGACAGGGTCTATATGGCTACACCTTC
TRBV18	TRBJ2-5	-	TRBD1	CASSPSGQGVSETQYF	TGTGCCAGCTCACCAAGCGGACAGGGGGTCTCGGAGACCCAGTACTTC
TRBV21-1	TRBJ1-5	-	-	CASSNRDRLRNQPQHF	TGTGCCAGCAGCAACCGGGACAGATTGCGGAATCAGCCCCAGCATTTT
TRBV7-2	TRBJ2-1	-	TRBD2	CASSLGLAVNEQFF	TGTGCCAGCAGCTTAGGACTAGCGGTAAATGAGCAGTTCTTC
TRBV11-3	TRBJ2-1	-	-	CASSHNNRGIRYNEQFF	TGTGCCAGCAGCCATAACAATCGGGGAATTAGGTACAATGAGCAGTTCTTC
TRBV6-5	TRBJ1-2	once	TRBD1	CASSWTGDGGYTF	TGTGCCAGCAGTTGGACAGGGGATGGAGGCTACACCTTC
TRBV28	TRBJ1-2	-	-	CASRKQGNYGYTF	TGTGCCAGCAGAAAACAGGGTAACTATGGCTACACCTTC
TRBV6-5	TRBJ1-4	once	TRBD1	CASSYQPGGSEKLFF	TGTGCCAGCAGTTACCAACCAGGGGGCAGTGAAAAACTGTTTTTT
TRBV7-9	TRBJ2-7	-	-	CASSLLGGTYEQYF	TGTGCCAGCAGCTTATTGGGGGGAACCTACGAGCAGTACTTC
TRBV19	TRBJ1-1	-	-	CASSIGAREAFF	TGTGCCAGTAGTATAGGGGCCAGGGAAGCTTTCTTT
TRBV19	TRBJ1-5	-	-	CASSNSVVQPQHF	TGTGCCAGTAGTAATAGTGTGGTTCAGCCCCAGCATTTT
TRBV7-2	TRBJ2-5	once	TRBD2	CASSSQSSGGSETQYF	TGTGCCAGCAGCTCGCAGAGTAGCGGGGGGTCGGAGACCCAGTACTTC
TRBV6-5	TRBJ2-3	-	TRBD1	CASSLGGTGSKNTQYF	TGTGCCAGCAGTTTGGGCGGGACAGGGTCCAAGAATACGCAGTATTTT
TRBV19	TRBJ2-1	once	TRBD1	CASRSEGAQYNEQFF	TGTGCCAGTAGGAGTGAGGGGGCCCAATACAATGAGCAGTTCTTC
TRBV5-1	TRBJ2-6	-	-	CASFPPGAGANVLTF	TGCGCCTCCTTCCCCCCAGGGGCTGGGGCCAACGTCCTGACTTTC
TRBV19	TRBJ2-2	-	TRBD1	CASSIQGANTGELFF	TGTGCCAGTAGTATCCAGGGGGCGAACACCGGGGAGCTGTTTTTT
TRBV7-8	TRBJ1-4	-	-	CASSLIWGRGNEKLFF	TGTGCCAGCAGCTTAATTTGGGGCAGGGGTAATGAAAAACTGTTTTTT
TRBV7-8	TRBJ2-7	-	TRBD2	CVSGSVTGLAGIEQYF	TGTGTCAGCGGTAGTGTTACGGGACTAGCGGGGATCGAGCAGTACTTC
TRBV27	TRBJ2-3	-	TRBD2	CASRYSGGAFWTQYF	TGTGCCAGCAGGTATAGCGGGGGGGCCTTTTGGACGCAGTATTTT
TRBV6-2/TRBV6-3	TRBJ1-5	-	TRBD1	CASSYRGQGNQPQHF	TGTGCCAGCAGTTACCGGGGACAGGGCAATCAGCCCCAGCATTTT
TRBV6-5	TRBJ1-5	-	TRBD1	CASSYSAPGGNQPQHF	TGTGCCAGCAGTTACTCCGCTCCAGGGGGAAATCAGCCCCAGCATTTT
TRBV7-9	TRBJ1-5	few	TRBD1	CASSSQGAGNQPQHF	TGTGCCAGCAGCTCCCAGGGGGCAGGCAATCAGCCCCAGCATTTT
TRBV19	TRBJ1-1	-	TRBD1	CASHGQALRGEAFF	TGTGCCAGCCATGGACAGGCTTTGAGGGGTGAAGCTTTCTTT
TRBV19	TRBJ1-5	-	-	CAIDSLGTSNQPQHF	TGTGCCATTGACAGCCTCGGGACAAGCAATCAGCCCCAGCATTTT
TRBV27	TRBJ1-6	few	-	CASSVGQYVGSPLHF	TGTGCCAGCAGTGTCGGACAGTATGTTGGTTCACCCCTCCACTTT
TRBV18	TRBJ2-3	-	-	CASSPPGGTTDTQYF	TGTGCCAGCTCACCACCGGGGGGAACCACAGATACGCAGTATTTT
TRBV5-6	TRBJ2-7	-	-	CASKGLTYEQYF	TGTGCCAGCAAGGGACTGACCTACGAGCAGTACTTC
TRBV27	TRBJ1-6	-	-	CASSSQTGRRNSPLHF	TGTGCCAGCAGTTCCCAAACAGGTCGGCGGAATTCACCCCTCCACTTT
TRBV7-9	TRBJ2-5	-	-	CASIENSQETQYF	TGTGCCAGCATCGAGAACTCCCAAGAGACCCAGTACTTC
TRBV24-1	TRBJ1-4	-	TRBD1	CATSGTTGINEKLFF	TGTGCCACCAGTGGGACGACAGGGATTAATGAAAAACTGTTTTTT
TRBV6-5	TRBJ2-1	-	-	CASSYAGESYNEQFF	TGTGCCAGCAGTTACGCCGGGGAATCCTACAATGAGCAGTTCTTC
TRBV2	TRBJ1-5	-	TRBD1	CASRARQGNNQPQHF	TGTGCCAGCAGGGCCCGACAGGGGAACAATCAGCCCCAGCATTTT
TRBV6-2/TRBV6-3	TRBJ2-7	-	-	CASSLIGGPYEQYF	TGTGCCAGCAGTCTGATTGGGGGCCCCTACGAGCAGTACTTC
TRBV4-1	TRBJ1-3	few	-	CASSQVRGRGDTIYF	TGCGCCAGCAGCCAAGTCCGGGGACGGGGGGACACCATATATTTT
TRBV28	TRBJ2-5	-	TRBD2	CASSFRAGVETQYF	TGTGCCAGCAGTTTTCGAGCGGGAGTAGAGACCCAGTACTTC
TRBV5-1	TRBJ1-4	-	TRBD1	CASSFRDSQNEKLFF	TGCGCCAGCAGCTTCCGGGACAGTCAGAATGAAAAACTGTTTTTT
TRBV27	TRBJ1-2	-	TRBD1	CASSLDWDRAANYGYTF	TGTGCCAGCAGTTTGGACTGGGACAGGGCAGCTAACTATGGCTACACCTTC
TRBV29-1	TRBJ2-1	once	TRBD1	CSGMTGQGPLEQFF	TGCAGCGGTATGACGGGACAGGGTCCTCTTGAGCAGTTCTTC
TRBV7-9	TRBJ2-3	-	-	CASSSQGQDTQYF	TGTGCCAGCAGCTCCCAGGGCCAAGATACGCAGTATTTT
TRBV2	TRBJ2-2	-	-	CASSEMRNTGELFF	TGTGCCAGCAGTGAGATGCGGAACACCGGGGAGCTGTTTTTT
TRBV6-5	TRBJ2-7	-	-	CASSRRRAHEQYF	TGTGCCAGCAGCCGCAGGAGGGCCCACGAGCAGTACTTC
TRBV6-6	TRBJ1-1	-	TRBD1	CASRAQGAWGTEAFF	TGTGCCAGCAGGGCTCAGGGGGCGTGGGGCACTGAAGCTTTCTTT
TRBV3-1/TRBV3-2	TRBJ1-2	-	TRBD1	CASSQGRDRVYGYTF	TGTGCCAGCAGCCAAGGGAGGGACAGGGTCTATGGCTACACCTTC
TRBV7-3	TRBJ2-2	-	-	CASAEGQPGTGELFF	TGTGCCAGCGCAGAGGGCCAGCCGGGAACCGGGGAGCTGTTTTTT
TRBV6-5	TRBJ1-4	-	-	CASSYSIQAEKLFF	TGTGCCAGCAGTTACAGTATCCAAGCAGAAAAACTGTTTTTT
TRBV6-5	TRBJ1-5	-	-	CASSPQEKLQPQHF	TGTGCCAGCAGCCCACAGGAGAAGTTACAGCCCCAGCATTTT
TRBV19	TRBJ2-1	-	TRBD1	CASSMTGAYNEQFF	TGTGCCAGTAGTATGACAGGGGCCTACAATGAGCAGTTCTTC
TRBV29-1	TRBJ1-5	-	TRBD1	CSVAERQGNQPQHF	TGCAGCGTTGCGGAGAGACAGGGGAATCAGCCCCAGCATTTT
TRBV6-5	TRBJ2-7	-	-	CASSYVRGYEQYF	TGTGCCAGCAGTTACGTTCGGGGCTACGAGCAGTACTTC
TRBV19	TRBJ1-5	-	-	CASSTSRLSNQPQHF	TGTGCCAGTAGTACCTCCAGGCTAAGCAATCAGCCCCAGCATTTT
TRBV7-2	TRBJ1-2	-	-	CASSFYRDNYGYTF	TGTGCCAGCAGCTTCTACAGGGATAACTATGGCTACACCTTC
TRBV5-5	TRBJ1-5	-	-	CASSSRTGTRNQPQHF	TGTGCCAGCAGCTCAAGAACAGGGACACGCAATCAGCCCCAGCATTTT
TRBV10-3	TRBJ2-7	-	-	CAISDRGDTYEQYF	TGTGCCATCAGTGACAGGGGGGATACCTACGAGCAGTACTTC
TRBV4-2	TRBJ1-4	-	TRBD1	CASSLVGQENEKLFF	TGTGCCAGCAGCCTCGTGGGACAGGAGAATGAAAAACTGTTTTTT